These 13 T cell receptor beta chains originate from one sample sequenced in a study of T cell responses to AZD1222 COVID-19 vaccine. Repertoires were generated with immunoSEQ multiplex PCR, while TCRdb's copy carries only in-frame clones and drops some. Of 110,000 to 150,000 clones in the sample, roughly 85% were seen once. Sequencing used peripheral blood, obtained on day 0 of AZD1222 vaccination. These receptors all stem from an adult in good health.

This rearrangement joins TRBV28 to TRBJ1-2; TRBD1 might be the D (6 bases). The germline CDR1 and CDR2 sequences are MDHEN and SYDVKM. Trimming stripped 2 bases from V and 4 bases from J, with 14 bases between. This CDR3 contains 15 residues. Written as DNA, the CDR3 is TGTGCCAGCAGTTTACTCCAGGGGTCGGCCTATGGCTACACCTTC. Translation gives CASSLLQGSAYGYTF.

The chain joins TRBV10-3 to TRBJ1-3; possibly TRBD1 for D (6 bases). Trimming removed 11 bases from V and 4 bases from J, with 12 bases in between. The CDR3 contains 12 residues. Germline CDR1 reads ENHRY; CDR2 reads SYGVKD. CDR3 sequence (DNA): TGTGCCCACAGGGAGGAAGGAAACACCATATATTTT. Translated, it gives CAHREEGNTIYF.

The V gene is TRBV5-1, the J gene TRBJ2-1, with 11 bases that match TRBD2. Germline assignment: CDR1 SGHRS and CDR2 YFSETQ. J gave up 9 bases and V 3 bases, and 5 bases lay outside the gene matches. The CDR3 runs 14 residues. In nucleotides, the CDR3 is TGCGCCAGCAGCTACCCTCTAGCGGGAGGTGAGCAGTTCTTC. It specifies CASSYPLAGGEQFF. Variable domain in full (rest from reference TRBV5-1 and TRBJ2-1): KAGVTQTPRYLIKTRGQQVTLSCSPISGHRSVSWYQQTPGQGLQFLFEYFSETQRNKGNFPGRFSGRQFSNSRSEMNVSTLELGDSALYLCASSYPLAGGEQFFGPGTRLTVL.

This clone was seen just once. The rearrangement uses TRBV6-1 and TRBJ1-2, with unresolved D. This CDR3 has 15 residues. Germline values: CDR1 MNHNS, CDR2 SASEGT. Trimming left V 2 bases short and J 4 bases short, with 14 bases between. The CDR3 region has the DNA TGTGCCAGCAGTGAACGCATCGCAAAGGGCTATGGCTACACCTTC. Translated: CASSERIAKGYGYTF.

The rearrangement joins TRBV7-2 to TRBJ2-3; 11 bases are a match to TRBD2. Germline V gives CDR1 SGHTA, CDR2 FQGNSA. The V gene end was trimmed by 5 bases and the J gene end by 2 bases; junction bases not matched to a gene: 9. This CDR3 comprises 17 residues. CDR3 DNA sequence: TGTGCCAGCAGCATTAGCGGGGGGGCTGGCGTCACAGATACGCAGTATTTT. This encodes CASSISGGAGVTDTQYF.

The chain couples TRBV10-2 to TRBJ2-7, with D tentatively TRBD2 (6 bases). This CDR3 has 12 amino acids. CDR1 is WSHSY and CDR2 is SAAADI in the germline V gene. The V gene lost 8 bases and the J gene lost 4 bases, with 12 bases spanning the gap. CDR3 in amino acids: CASGPGGYEQYF. CDR3 DNA sequence: TGCGCCAGCGGGCCCGGGGGATACGAGCAGTACTTC.

The V and J genes are TRBV19 and TRBJ2-2, with 8 bases aligning to TRBD2. CDR1 LNHDA and CDR2 SQIVND come from the germline V gene (reference sequence). The CDR3 totals 15 residues. The trim removed 8 bases at V and 4 bases at J, leaving 9 bases unmatched. The CDR3 DNA is TGTGCCAGTGAATGGCGGGGGGACCTCACCGGGGAGCTGTTTTTT. Translation: CASEWRGDLTGELFF.

In DNA, the CDR3 is TGCGCCAGCAGCCAAGACAGTGGTTCCCGAGATGAGCAGTTCTTC. Amino acids: CASSQDSGSRDEQFF. This chain links TRBV4-1 with TRBJ2-1, with no clear D. Germline lookup yields CDR1 MGHRA and CDR2 YSYEKL. V was trimmed by 0 bases and J by 8 bases, leaving 14 bases between them. This CDR3 is built from 15 residues.

The chain's CDR3 is CASTLGGGRTGELFF. CDR3 bases: TGTGCCAGCACCCTCGGGGGGGGAAGGACCGGGGAGCTGTTTTTT. The chain has TRBV5-4 and TRBJ2-2; 8 bases agree with TRBD2. Germline assignment: CDR1 SGHNT and CDR2 YYREEE (reference sequence). V lost 6 bases and J lost 5; bases outside the gene matches: 9. The length of the CDR3 is 15 residues. Full variable domain (missing parts from reference TRBV5-4 and TRBJ2-2): ETGVTQSPTHLIKTRGQQVTLRCSSQSGHNTVSWYQQALGQGPQFIFQYYREEENGRGNFPPRFSGLQFPNYSSELNVNALELDDSALYLCASTLGGGRTGELFFGEGSRLTVL.

The chain is built from TRBV5-6 and TRBJ1-4; D is unresolved. This CDR3 has 14 amino acids. In germline, CDR1 is SGHDT, CDR2 YYEEEE. V shed 2 bases and J shed 8 bases, with 13 bases lying between them. DNA of the CDR3: TGTGCCAGCAGCTTTGGGCGAGGCTGGGAAAAACTGTTTTTT. This gives the protein CASSFGRGWEKLFF.

The V gene is TRBV4-1, the J gene TRBJ1-1, with 8 nucleotides matching TRBD1. The ends lost 1 base at V and 4 bases at J; junction bases unmatched: 11. The CDR3 loop spans 17 amino acids. Germline lookup yields CDR1 MGHRA and CDR2 YSYEKL. CDR3 DNA sequence: TGCGCCAGCAGCCAAGGGGGATTACGGACAGGGCGCACTGAAGCTTTCTTT. This encodes CASSQGGLRTGRTEAFF.

The V and J genes are TRBV3-1 (or the pseudogene TRBV3-2) and TRBJ2-7; D not certain. This CDR3 contains 13 residues. Trimming took off 2 bases at V and 9 bases at J, with 14 bases between the two ends. Germline V gene sequence: CDR1 LGHDT, CDR2 YNNKEL (reference sequence). CDR3 nucleotides: TGTGCCAGCAGCCAAAGGGTTTCCGGCGGGCAGTACTTC. Its translation is CASSQRVSGGQYF.

The rearrangement uses TRBV7-9 and TRBJ2-3; 9 bases match TRBD2. Per germline, CDR1 SEHNR and CDR2 FQNEAQ (reference sequence). V trimming: 4 bases; J trimming: 3 bases; junction bases outside the gene matches: 2. There are 14 residues in the CDR3. The CDR3 bases are TGTGCCAGCAGCTCTAGCGGGGCGACAGATACGCAGTATTTT. This codes for CASSSSGATDTQYF.